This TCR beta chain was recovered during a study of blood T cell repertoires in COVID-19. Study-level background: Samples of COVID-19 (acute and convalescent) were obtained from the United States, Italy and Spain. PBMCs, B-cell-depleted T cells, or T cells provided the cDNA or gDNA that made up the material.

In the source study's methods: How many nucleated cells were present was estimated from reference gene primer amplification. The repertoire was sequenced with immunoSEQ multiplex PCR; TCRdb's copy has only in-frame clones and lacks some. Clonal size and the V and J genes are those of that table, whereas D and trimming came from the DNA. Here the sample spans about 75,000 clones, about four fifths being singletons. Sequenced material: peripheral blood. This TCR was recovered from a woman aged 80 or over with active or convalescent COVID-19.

The CDR3 sequence is CASRVAVLAEAFF. The CDR3 coding sequence is TGTGCCAGTAGGGTCGCGGTGCTGGCTGAAGCTTTCTTT. The rearrangement links TRBV19 to TRBJ1-1, with D unclear. Trimming took off 6 bases at V and 6 bases at J, with 14 bases between the two ends. The CDR3 runs 13 residues. Per germline, CDR1 LNHDA and CDR2 SQIVND (reference sequence).